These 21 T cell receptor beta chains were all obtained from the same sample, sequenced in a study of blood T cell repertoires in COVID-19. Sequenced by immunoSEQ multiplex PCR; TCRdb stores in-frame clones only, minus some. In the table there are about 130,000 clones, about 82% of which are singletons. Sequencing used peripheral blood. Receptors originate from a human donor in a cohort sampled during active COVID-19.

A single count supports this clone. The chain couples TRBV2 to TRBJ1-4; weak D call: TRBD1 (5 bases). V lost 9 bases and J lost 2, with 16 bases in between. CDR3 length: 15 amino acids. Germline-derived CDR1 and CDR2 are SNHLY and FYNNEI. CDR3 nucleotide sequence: TGTGCCAGTAGGGGCTCGCGGGGCACTAATGAAAAACTGTTTTTT. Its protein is CASRGSRGTNEKLFF.

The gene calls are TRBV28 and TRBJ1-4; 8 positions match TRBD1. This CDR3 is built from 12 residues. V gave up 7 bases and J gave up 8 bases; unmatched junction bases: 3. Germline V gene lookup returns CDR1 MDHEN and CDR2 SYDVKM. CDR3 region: CASMTGEEKLFF. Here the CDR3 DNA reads TGTGCCAGCATGACAGGGGAGGAAAAACTGTTTTTT.

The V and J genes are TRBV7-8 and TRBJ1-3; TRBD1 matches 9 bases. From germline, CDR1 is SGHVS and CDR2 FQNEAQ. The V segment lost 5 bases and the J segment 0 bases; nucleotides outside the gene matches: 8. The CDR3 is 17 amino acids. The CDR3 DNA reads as TGTGCCAGCAGCCTGAGGCGGACAGGGGACTCTGGAAACACCATATATTTT. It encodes CASSLRRTGDSGNTIYF.

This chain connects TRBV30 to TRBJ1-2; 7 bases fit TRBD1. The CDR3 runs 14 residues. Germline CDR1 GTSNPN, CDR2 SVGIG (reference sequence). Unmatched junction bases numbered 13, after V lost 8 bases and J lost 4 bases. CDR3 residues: CAVDRGGPIYGYTF. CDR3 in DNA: TGTGCCGTAGACCGAGGGGGCCCAATCTATGGCTACACCTTC.

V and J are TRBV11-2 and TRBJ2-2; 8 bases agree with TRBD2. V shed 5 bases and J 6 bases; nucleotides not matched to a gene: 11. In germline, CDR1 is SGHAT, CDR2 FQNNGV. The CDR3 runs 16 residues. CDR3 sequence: CASSPEAGAVPGELFF. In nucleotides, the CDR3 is TGTGCCAGCAGCCCCGAAGCGGGAGCGGTACCCGGGGAGCTGTTTTTT.

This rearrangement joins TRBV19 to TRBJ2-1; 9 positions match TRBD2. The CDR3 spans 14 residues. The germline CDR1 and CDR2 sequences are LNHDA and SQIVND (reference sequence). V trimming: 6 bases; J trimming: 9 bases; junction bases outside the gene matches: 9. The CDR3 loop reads CASRYLAGAGEQFF. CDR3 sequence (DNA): TGTGCCAGTAGGTATTTAGCGGGAGCTGGTGAGCAGTTCTTC.

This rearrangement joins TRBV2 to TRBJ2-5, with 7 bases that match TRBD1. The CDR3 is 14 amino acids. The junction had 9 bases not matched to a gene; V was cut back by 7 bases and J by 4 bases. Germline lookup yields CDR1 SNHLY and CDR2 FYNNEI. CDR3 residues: CASIRDSGRETQYF. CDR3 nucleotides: TGTGCCAGCATACGGGACAGTGGGCGAGAGACCCAGTACTTC. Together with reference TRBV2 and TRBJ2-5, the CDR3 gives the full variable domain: EPEVTQTPSHQVTQMGQEVILRCVPISNHLYFYWYRQILGQKVEFLVSFYNNEISEKSEIFDDQFSVERPDGSNFTLKIRSTKLEDSAMYFCASIRDSGRETQYFGPGTRLLVL.

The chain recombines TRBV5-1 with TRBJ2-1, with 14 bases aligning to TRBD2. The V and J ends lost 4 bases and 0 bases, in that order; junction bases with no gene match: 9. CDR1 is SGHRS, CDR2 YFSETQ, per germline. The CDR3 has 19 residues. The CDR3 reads CASSPAGTSGRGSYNEQFF. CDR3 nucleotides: TGCGCCAGCAGCCCCGCCGGGACTAGCGGGAGAGGCTCCTACAATGAGCAGTTCTTC.

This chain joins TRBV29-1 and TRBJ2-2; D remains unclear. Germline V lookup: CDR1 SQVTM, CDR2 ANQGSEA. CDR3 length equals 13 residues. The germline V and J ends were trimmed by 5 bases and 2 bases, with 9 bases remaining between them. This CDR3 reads CSVLSDNTGELFF. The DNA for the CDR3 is TGCAGCGTTTTGAGCGATAACACCGGGGAGCTGTTTTTT.

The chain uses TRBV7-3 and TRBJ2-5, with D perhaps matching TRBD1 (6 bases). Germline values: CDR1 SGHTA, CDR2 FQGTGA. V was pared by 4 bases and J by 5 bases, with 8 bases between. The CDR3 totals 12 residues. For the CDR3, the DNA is TGTGCCAGCAGCTCCAGGGGTGAGACCCAGTACTTC. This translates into CASSSRGETQYF. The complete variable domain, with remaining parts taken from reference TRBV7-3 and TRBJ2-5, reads GAGVSQTPSNKVTEKGKYVELRCDPISGHTALYWYRQSLGQGPEFLIYFQGTGAADDSGLPNDRFFAVRPEGSVSTLKIQRTERGDSAVYLCASSSRGETQYFGPGTRLLVL.

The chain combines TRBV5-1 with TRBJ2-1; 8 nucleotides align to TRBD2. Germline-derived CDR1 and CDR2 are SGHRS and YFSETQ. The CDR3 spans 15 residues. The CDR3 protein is CTSRGAGGIYNEQFF. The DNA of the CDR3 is TGCACCTCCCGCGGTGCGGGAGGAATCTACAATGAGCAGTTCTTC.

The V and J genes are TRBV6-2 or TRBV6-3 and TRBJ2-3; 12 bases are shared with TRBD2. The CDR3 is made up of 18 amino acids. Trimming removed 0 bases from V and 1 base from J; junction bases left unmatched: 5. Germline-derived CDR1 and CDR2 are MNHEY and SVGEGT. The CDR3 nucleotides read TGTGCCAGCAGTTACTCGACTAGCGGGAGCTTTGGCACAGATACGCAGTATTTT. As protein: CASSYSTSGSFGTDTQYF.

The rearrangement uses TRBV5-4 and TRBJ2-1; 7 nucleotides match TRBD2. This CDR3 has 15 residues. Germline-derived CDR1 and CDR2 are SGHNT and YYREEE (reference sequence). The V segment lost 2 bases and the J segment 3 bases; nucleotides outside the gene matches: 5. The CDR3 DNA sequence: TGTGCCAGCAGCTTTGCCAGCGGGAACTACAATGAGCAGTTCTTC. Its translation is CASSFASGNYNEQFF.

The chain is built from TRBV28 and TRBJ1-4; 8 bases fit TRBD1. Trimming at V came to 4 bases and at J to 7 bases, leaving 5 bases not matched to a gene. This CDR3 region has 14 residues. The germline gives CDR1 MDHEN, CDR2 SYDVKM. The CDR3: CASSWDRRSEKLFF. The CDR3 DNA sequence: TGTGCCAGCAGTTGGGACAGGAGAAGTGAAAAACTGTTTTTT.

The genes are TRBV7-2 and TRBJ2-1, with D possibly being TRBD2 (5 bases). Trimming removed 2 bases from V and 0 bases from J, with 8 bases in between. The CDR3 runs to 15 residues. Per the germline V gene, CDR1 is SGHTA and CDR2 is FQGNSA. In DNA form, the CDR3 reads TGTGCCAGCAGCTTATGGGCGGGCTCCTACAATGAGCAGTTCTTC. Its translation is CASSLWAGSYNEQFF. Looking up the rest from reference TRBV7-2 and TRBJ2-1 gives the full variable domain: GAGVSQSPSNKVTEKGKDVELRCDPISGHTALYWYRQSLGQGLEFLIYFQGNSAPDKSGLPSDRFSAERTGGSVSTLTIQRTQQEDSAVYLCASSLWAGSYNEQFFGPGTRLTVL.

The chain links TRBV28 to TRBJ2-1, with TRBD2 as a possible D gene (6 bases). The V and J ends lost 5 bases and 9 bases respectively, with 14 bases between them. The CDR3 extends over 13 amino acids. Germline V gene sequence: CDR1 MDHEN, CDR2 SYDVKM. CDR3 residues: CASSGRLVFEQFF. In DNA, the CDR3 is TGTGCCAGCAGTGGCCGACTAGTCTTTGAGCAGTTCTTC.

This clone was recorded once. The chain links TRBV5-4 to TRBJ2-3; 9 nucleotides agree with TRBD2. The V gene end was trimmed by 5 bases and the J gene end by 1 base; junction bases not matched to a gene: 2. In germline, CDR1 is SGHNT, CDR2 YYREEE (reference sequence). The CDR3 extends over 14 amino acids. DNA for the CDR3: TGTGCCAGCAGTCGGACTAGCGGCACAGATACGCAGTATTTT. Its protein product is CASSRTSGTDTQYF. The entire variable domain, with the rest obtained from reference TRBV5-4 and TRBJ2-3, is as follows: ETGVTQSPTHLIKTRGQQVTLRCSSQSGHNTVSWYQQALGQGPQFIFQYYREEENGRGNFPPRFSGLQFPNYSSELNVNALELDDSALYLCASSRTSGTDTQYFGPGTRLTVL.

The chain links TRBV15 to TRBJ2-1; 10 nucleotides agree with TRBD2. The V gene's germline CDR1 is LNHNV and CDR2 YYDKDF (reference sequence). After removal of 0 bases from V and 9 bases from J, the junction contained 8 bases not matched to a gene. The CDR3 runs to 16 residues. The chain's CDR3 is CATSRDPTSGMGEQFF. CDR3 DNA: TGTGCCACCAGCAGAGATCCCACTAGCGGGATGGGTGAGCAGTTCTTC.

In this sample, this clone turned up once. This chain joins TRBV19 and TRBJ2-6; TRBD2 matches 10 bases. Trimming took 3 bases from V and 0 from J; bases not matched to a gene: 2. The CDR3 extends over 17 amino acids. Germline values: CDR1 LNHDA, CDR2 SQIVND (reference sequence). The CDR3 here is CASSMSGRASGANVLTF. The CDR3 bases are TGTGCCAGTAGTATGAGCGGGAGGGCCTCTGGGGCCAACGTCCTGACTTTC.

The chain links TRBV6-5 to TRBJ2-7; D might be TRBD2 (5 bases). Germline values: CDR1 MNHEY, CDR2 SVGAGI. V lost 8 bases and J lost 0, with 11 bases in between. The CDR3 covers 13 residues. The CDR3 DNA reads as TGTGCCAGCCTCAGGAGCGGCTCCTACGAGCAGTACTTC. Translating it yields CASLRSGSYEQYF.

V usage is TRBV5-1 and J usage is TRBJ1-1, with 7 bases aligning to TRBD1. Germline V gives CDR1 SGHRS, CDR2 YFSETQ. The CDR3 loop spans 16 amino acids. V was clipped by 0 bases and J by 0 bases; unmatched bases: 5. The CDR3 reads CASSLVGGTMNTEAFF. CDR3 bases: TGCGCCAGCAGCTTGGTAGGGGGCACCATGAACACTGAAGCTTTCTTT.